These 13 T cell receptor beta chains came from one sample sequenced in a study of blood T cell repertoires in COVID-19. The method was immunoSEQ multiplex PCR; TCRdb's version includes in-frame clones alone and lacks a portion of them. Among 330,000 or so clones listed, about 91% were seen once. The sample taken for sequencing was peripheral blood. Source of these receptors: a man aged 25 to 40 with COVID-19, enrolled during active disease.

J is TRBJ2-2 and V is TRBV5-4; 9 nucleotides agree with TRBD2. The CDR3 is made up of 16 amino acids. From germline, CDR1 is SGHNT and CDR2 YYREEE (reference sequence). J lost 5 bases, V lost 1 base, and 6 bases had no gene match. The CDR3 spells CASSLPLAGRTGELFF. CDR3 DNA sequence: TGTGCCAGCAGCTTGCCCCTAGCGGGGAGAACCGGGGAGCTGTTTTTT.

V gene TRBV9 combines with J gene TRBJ2-1, with 8 nucleotides matching TRBD1. Unmatched junction bases numbered 6, after V lost 2 bases and J lost 8 bases. The length of the CDR3 is 14 residues. From germline, CDR1 is SGDLS and CDR2 YYNGEE. In DNA, the CDR3 is TGTGCCAGCAGCGTCCTACAGGGGGGTGATGAGCAGTTCTTC. This encodes CASSVLQGGDEQFF.

This clone was seen only once. The chain joins TRBV19 to TRBJ2-5, with 10 bases that match TRBD1. V lost 5 bases and J lost 4; bases outside the gene matches: 7. The CDR3 length is 15 residues. The germline V gene encodes CDR1 LNHDA and CDR2 SQIVND (reference sequence). Here the CDR3 reads CASSFGQGVGETQYF. The DNA of the CDR3 is TGTGCCAGTAGTTTCGGACAGGGGGTGGGAGAGACCCAGTACTTC.

The chain couples TRBV5-1 to TRBJ1-6; TRBD1 might be the D (5 bases). The CDR3 has 16 amino acids. The V end lost 0 bases, the J end lost 10 bases, and 17 bases lay between the germline ends. The germline gives CDR1 SGHRS, CDR2 YFSETQ. The CDR3, as DNA: TGCGCCAGCAGCTTGGGGCAGGGAGGGATGAAGTCACCCCTCCACTTT. It is translated as CASSLGQGGMKSPLHF.

The V and J genes are TRBV11-3 and TRBJ1-1, with D possibly TRBD1 on 6 matching bases. The CDR3 is made up of 14 amino acids. The V end was cut by 4 bases, the J end by 1 base, with 10 bases between. Germline-derived CDR1 and CDR2 are SGHNT and YENEEA. CDR3 region: CASSYGGGNTEAFF. CDR3 DNA sequence: TGTGCCAGCAGCTATGGGGGCGGGAACACTGAAGCTTTCTTT.

The chain uses TRBV7-7 and TRBJ1-1, with D possibly matching TRBD1 (6 bases). This CDR3 contains 17 residues. V lost 1 base to trimming and J lost 1 base, with 16 bases between them. Per germline, CDR1 SSHAT and CDR2 FNYEAQ (reference sequence). CDR3: CASSLEGNRAPNTEAFF. Written as DNA, the CDR3 is TGTGCCAGCAGCTTAGAGGGGAACAGGGCCCCGAACACTGAAGCTTTCTTT.

V is TRBV6-5 and J is TRBJ1-2, with D tentatively TRBD1 (5 bases). V dropped 7 bases and J dropped 2 bases, with 17 bases sitting between them. This CDR3 is 15 amino acids long. CDR1 MNHEY and CDR2 SVGAGI come from the germline V gene. CDR3 nucleotides: TGTGCCAGCATCCCACCAAACGGGGGAAACTATGGCTACACCTTC. This encodes CASIPPNGGNYGYTF.

The chain links TRBV19 to TRBJ1-1, with 8 bases identical to TRBD1. CDR1 is LNHDA, CDR2 SQIVND, per germline (reference sequence). The trim removed 6 bases at V and 7 bases at J, leaving 13 bases unmatched. The CDR3 has 15 amino acids. CDR3 loop: CASRYQGAFFGEAFF. Written as DNA, the CDR3 is TGTGCCAGTAGATATCAGGGGGCCTTCTTTGGTGAAGCTTTCTTT.

This rearrangement joins TRBV7-7 to TRBJ2-7, with a possible D match to TRBD1 (7 bases). Trimming took off 5 bases at V and 3 bases at J, with 17 bases between the two ends. The CDR3 is 15 residues long. Germline values: CDR1 SSHAT, CDR2 FNYEAQ (reference sequence). For the CDR3, the DNA is TGTGCCAGCAGCCCAGATCAGGGGGGTCTCTACGAGCAGTACTTC. Its translation is CASSPDQGGLYEQYF.

The rearrangement joins TRBV7-2 to TRBJ1-6; D may be TRBD1 (6 bases). The CDR3 has 18 residues. Trimming took off 5 bases at V and 0 bases at J, with 17 bases between the two ends. The V gene's germline CDR1 is SGHTA and CDR2 FQGNSA. The CDR3 loop reads CASSHTQGTSSYNSPLHF. As DNA, the CDR3 is TGTGCCAGCAGCCACACACAGGGTACAAGCTCCTATAATTCACCCCTCCACTTT.

This chain uses TRBV5-1 with TRBJ1-4, with a weak D call TRBD1 (6 bases). In germline, CDR1 is SGHRS, CDR2 YFSETQ. The CDR3 has 15 amino acids. The V and J ends lost 0 bases and 6 bases respectively, with 12 bases between them. This CDR3 is CASSLVWGPDEKLFF. The CDR3 nucleotides are TGCGCCAGCAGCTTGGTTTGGGGGCCCGATGAAAAACTGTTTTTT.

This clone was observed a handful of times. The chain links TRBV7-9 to TRBJ2-7; 7 bases align to TRBD1. CDR3 length: 14 residues. Germline V gives CDR1 SEHNR, CDR2 FQNEAQ (reference sequence). J was trimmed by 6 bases and V by 1 base; bases with no gene match: 6. The CDR3: CASSLDRTGGEQYF. The CDR3 DNA reads TGTGCCAGCAGCTTAGATCGGACAGGCGGCGAGCAGTACTTC.

This chain uses TRBV18 with TRBJ1-5; 7 bases agree with TRBD1. The CDR3 totals 15 residues. Germline lookup yields CDR1 KGHSH and CDR2 LQKENI. Trimming at V came to 5 bases and at J to 4 bases, leaving 8 bases not matched to a gene. In nucleotides, the CDR3 is TGTGCCAGCTCAGAGCGGACAGGCTTTAATCAGCCCCAGCATTTT. It encodes CASSERTGFNQPQHF.